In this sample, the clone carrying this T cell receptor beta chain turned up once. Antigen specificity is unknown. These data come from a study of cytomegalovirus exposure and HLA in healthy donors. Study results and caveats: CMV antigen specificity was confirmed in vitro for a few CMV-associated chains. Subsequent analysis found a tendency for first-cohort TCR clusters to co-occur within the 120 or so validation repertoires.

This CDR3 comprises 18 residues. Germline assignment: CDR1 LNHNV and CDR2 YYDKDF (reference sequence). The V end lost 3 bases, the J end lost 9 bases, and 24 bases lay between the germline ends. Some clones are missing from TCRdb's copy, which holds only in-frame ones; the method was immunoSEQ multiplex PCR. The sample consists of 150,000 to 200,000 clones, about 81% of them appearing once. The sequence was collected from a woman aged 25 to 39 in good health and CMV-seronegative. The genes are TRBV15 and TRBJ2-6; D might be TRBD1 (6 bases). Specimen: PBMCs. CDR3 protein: CATSSGQRATGRINVLTF. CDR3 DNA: TGTGCCACCAGCAGTGGTCAAAGGGCAACAGGGCGGATCAACGTCCTGACTTTC.